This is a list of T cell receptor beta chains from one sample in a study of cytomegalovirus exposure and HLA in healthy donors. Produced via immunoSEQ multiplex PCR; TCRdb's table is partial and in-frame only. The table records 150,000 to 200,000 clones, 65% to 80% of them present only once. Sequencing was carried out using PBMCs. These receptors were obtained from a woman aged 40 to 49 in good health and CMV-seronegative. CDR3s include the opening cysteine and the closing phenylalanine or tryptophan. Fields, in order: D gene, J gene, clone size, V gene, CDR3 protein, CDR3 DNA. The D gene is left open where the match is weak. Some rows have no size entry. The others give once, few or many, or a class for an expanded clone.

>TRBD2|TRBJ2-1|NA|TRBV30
CAWSHGASGYNEQFF
TGTGCCTGGAGTCACGGGGCTAGCGGATACAATGAGCAGTTCTTC
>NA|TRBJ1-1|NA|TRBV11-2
CASSLQTRGTEAFF
TGTGCCAGCAGCTTACAGACCCGGGGAACTGAAGCTTTCTTT
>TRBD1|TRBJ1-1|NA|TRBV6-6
CASGAGDRNTEAFF
TGTGCCAGCGGGGCAGGGGACAGGAACACTGAAGCTTTCTTT
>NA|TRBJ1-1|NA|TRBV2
CASRPDGGNTEAFF
TGTGCCAGCAGACCAGACGGGGGGAACACTGAAGCTTTCTTT
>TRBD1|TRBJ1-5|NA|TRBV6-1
CASSEFVTGGRSNQPQHF
TGTGCCAGCAGTGAATTTGTAACAGGGGGTCGGAGCAATCAGCCCCAGCATTTT
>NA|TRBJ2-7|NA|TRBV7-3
CASSPVGASYEQYF
TGTGCCAGCAGCCCCGTCGGAGCCTCCTACGAGCAGTACTTC
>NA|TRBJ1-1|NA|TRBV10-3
CAISGGPSTAEAFF
TGTGCCATCAGTGGCGGCCCCTCGACGGCTGAAGCTTTCTTT
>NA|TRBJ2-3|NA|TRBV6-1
CASSEPGSTDTQYF
TGTGCCAGCAGTGAACCGGGTAGCACAGATACGCAGTATTTT
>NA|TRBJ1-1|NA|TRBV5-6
CASSSPAGGGEAFF
TGTGCCAGCAGCTCCCCGGCGGGGGGTGGGGAAGCTTTCTTT
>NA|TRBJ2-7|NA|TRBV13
CASSSLSTGSYEQYF
TGTGCCAGCAGTTCCCTCAGTACAGGCTCCTACGAGCAGTACTTC
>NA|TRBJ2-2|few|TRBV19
CASSIQGNTGELFF
TGTGCCAGTAGTATCCAGGGGAACACCGGGGAGCTGTTTTTT
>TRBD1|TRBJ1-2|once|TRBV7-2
CASSLGQGAYGYTF
TGTGCCAGCAGCCTTGGACAGGGGGCCTATGGCTACACCTTC
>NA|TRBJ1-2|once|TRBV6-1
CASSELQLYGYTF
TGTGCCAGCAGTGAACTACAGCTCTATGGCTACACCTTC
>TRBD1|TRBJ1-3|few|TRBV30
CAWRTGTALRDTIYF
TGTGCCTGGAGAACCGGGACAGCGCTTAGGGACACCATATATTTT
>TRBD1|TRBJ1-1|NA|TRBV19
CASSRGTGQLEAFF
TGTGCCAGTAGTAGAGGTACGGGACAGCTTGAAGCTTTCTTT
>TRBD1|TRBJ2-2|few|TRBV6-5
CASRTGVETGELFF
TGTGCCAGCAGAACAGGGGTGGAAACCGGGGAGCTGTTTTTT
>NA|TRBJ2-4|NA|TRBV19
CASSIFGGVENIQYF
TGTGCCAGTAGTATATTCGGAGGGGTTGAAAACATTCAGTACTTC
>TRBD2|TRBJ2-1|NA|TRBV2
CASSGASGKNEQFF
TGTGCCAGCAGTGGGGCTAGCGGGAAGAATGAGCAGTTCTTC
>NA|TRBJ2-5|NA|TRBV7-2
CASSFALSGAGRGGTQYF
TGTGCCAGCAGCTTTGCCCTTAGCGGAGCCGGAAGGGGTGGGACCCAGTACTTC
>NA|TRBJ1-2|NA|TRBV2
CASQSYSGYTF
TGTGCCAGCCAATCCTACTCTGGCTACACCTTC
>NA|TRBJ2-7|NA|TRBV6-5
CASSSAGATPYEQYF
TGTGCCAGCAGTTCCGCGGGGGCCACCCCCTACGAGCAGTACTTC
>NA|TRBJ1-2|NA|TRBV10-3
CAISDGGNYGYTF
TGTGCCATCAGTGACGGCGGGAACTATGGCTACACCTTC
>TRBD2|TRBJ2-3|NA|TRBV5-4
CASSLVDSGRDTQYF
TGTGCCAGCAGCTTAGTAGACAGCGGGAGGGATACGCAGTATTTT
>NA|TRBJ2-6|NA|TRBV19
CASSNQGNGANVLTF
TGTGCCAGTAGCAACCAGGGGAACGGGGCCAACGTCCTGACTTTC
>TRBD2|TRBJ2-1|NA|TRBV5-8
CASSIEGAGGPPYNEQFF
TGTGCCAGCAGCATCGAGGGAGCGGGAGGGCCCCCCTACAATGAGCAGTTCTTC
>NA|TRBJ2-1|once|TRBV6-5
CASSYSRTGNEQFF
TGTGCCAGCAGTTACTCACGGACGGGAAATGAGCAGTTCTTC
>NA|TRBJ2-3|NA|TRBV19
CASSRGLVLRDTQYF
TGTGCCAGTAGCCGGGGACTTGTTCTAAGAGATACGCAGTATTTT
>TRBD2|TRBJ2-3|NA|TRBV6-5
CASSYMGGDTQYF
TGTGCCAGCAGTTACATGGGGGGGGATACGCAGTATTTT
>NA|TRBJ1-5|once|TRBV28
CASSTTRGAAGQPQHF
TGTGCCAGCAGCACAACCCGTGGGGCCGCGGGACAGCCCCAGCATTTT
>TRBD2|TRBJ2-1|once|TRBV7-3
CASRVGGSSYNEQFF
TGTGCCAGCAGGGTCGGCGGGAGCTCCTACAATGAGCAGTTCTTC
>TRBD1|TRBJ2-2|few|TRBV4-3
CASSQDGGRGLLELFF
TGCGCCAGCAGCCAAGATGGGGGCAGGGGGCTTCTGGAGCTGTTTTTT
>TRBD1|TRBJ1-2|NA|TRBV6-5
CASRPGQELYGYTF
TGTGCCAGCAGGCCGGGACAGGAGCTTTATGGCTACACCTTC
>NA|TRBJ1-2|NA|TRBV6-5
CASSLSPNYGYTF
TGTGCCAGCAGTTTATCTCCTAACTATGGCTACACCTTC
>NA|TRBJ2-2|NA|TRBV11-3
CASSLDLPAANTGELFF
TGTGCCAGCAGCTTAGATCTACCAGCGGCGAACACCGGGGAGCTGTTTTTT
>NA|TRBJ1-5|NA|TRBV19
CASSIPPQPQHF
TGTGCCAGTAGTATACCTCCGCAGCCCCAGCATTTT
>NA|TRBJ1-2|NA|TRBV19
CASSIFGQGSNGYTF
TGTGCCAGTAGTATCTTTGGGCAGGGGAGTAATGGCTACACCTTC
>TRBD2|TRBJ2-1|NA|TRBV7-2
CASSLNRDYNNEQFF
TGTGCCAGCAGCCTTAACCGGGACTATAACAATGAGCAGTTCTTC
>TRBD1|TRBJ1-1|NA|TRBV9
CASSPRQGMNTEAFF
TGTGCCAGCAGCCCCCGACAGGGGATGAACACTGAAGCTTTCTTT
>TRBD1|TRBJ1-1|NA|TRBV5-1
CASSLQGWDTEAFF
TGCGCCAGCAGCCTACAGGGGTGGGACACTGAAGCTTTCTTT